This T cell receptor beta chain comes out of a study of PD-1 blockade in classical Hodgkin lymphoma. Study conclusions and caveats: Reports described newly diagnosed patients as having lower baseline TCR diversity than healthy donors. It was CD4+ TCR diversity, not CD8+, that rose significantly by C4D1.

The table lists this clone with a few counts. Its antigen remains unidentified. Time point noted: cycle 4 day 1 (C4D1), after 6 weeks of nivolumab. Every single patient, without exception, relapsed after autologous stem cell transplantation, and brentuximab vedotin exposure varied. Measured with immunoSEQ multiplex PCR; TCRdb has only the in-frame clones, and not every one. The data show approximately 10,000 clones, about 86% seen once. CDR3 length equals 17 residues. Germline V gene lookup returns CDR1 SGHVS and CDR2 FNYEAQ. Trimming stripped 2 bases from V and 1 base from J, with 15 bases between. The sequence derives from a human donor with classical Hodgkin lymphoma. Sequenced here: peripheral blood mononuclear cells (PBMCs), sampled before the fourth cycle of nivolumab. The chain is built from TRBV7-6 and TRBJ1-5, with a possible D match to TRBD1 (5 bases). The CDR3 is CASSLLAGSFSNQPQHF. CDR3 DNA: TGTGCCAGCAGCTTATTAGCAGGGTCCTTCAGCAATCAGCCCCAGCATTTT.